A single sample gave rise to the 27 T cell receptor beta chains below, sequenced in a study of response to subunit inactivated influenza vaccine. TCRdb passed the RT-PCR reads through MiXCR, listing each CDR3 protein once. The table lists around 540,000 distinct CDR3 sequences, approximately 10% of them singletons, with approximately 10% in the top ten. This material consisted of PBMCs from blood, taken on the day of vaccination. All receptors derive from a man aged 50-59 years who received an inactivated influenza vaccine.

This clonotype showed up many times. This chain uses TRBV28 with TRBJ1-2, with 10 nucleotides matching TRBD1. Losses at the gene ends were 4 bases for V and 11 bases for J; bases not matched to a gene: 10. CDR1 is MDHEN and CDR2 is SYDVKM in the germline V gene. CDR3 length: 14 amino acids. The CDR3 loop reads CASSYSGGDRGYTF. Here the CDR3 DNA reads TGTGCCAGCAGTTATTCCGGAGGGGACAGGGGTTACACCTTC.

This rearrangement joins TRBV5-1 to TRBJ1-5; D possibly corresponds to TRBD1 (6 bases). Germline V lookup: CDR1 SGHRS, CDR2 YFSETQ. This CDR3 contains 14 residues. V lost 4 bases and J lost 3, with 11 bases in between. The CDR3 spells CASSPGHLNQPQHF. CDR3 sequence (DNA): TGCGCCAGCAGCCCGGGACACCTCAATCAGCCCCAGCATTTT.

This clonotype was picked up a small number of times. This chain joins TRBV6-2 or TRBV6-3 and TRBJ1-1, with TRBD1 matching over 7 bases. Germline V CDR1 and CDR2: MNHEY, SVGEGT. This CDR3 comprises 16 residues. V trimming: 4 bases; J trimming: 1 base; junction bases outside the gene matches: 9. The CDR3 loop reads CASSSTGALPNTEAFF. Written as DNA, the CDR3 is TGTGCCAGCAGTTCTACAGGGGCCCTACCGAACACTGAAGCTTTCTTT.

On this clonotype: A much larger clone sits a single nucleotide away, making a read error possible. The rearrangement joins TRBV20-1 to TRBJ1-5, with D uncertain. The CDR3 is 14 amino acids. CDR1 and CDR2 from the germline V gene are DFQATT and SNEGSKA (reference sequence). CDR3: CRAILPMANQPQHF. The CDR3 region has the DNA TGCCGTGCTATATTGCCGATGGCGAATCAGCCCCAGCATTTT.

This clonotype was picked up a small number of times. The chain employs TRBV2 and TRBJ2-7; D not resolved. V was shortened by 8 bases and J by 4 bases, with 18 bases between the two germline ends. This CDR3 has 14 residues. Germline lookup yields CDR1 SNHLY and CDR2 FYNNEI. The DNA for the CDR3 is TGTGCCAGCGACCAACTCGGGCAGAAATACGAGCAGTACTTC. Amino acid sequence: CASDQLGQKYEQYF.

The chain uses TRBV4-3 and TRBJ1-4; unclear D gene. The V gene lost 2 bases and the J gene lost 6 bases, with 7 bases spanning the gap. Germline V gene lookup returns CDR1 LGHNA and CDR2 YSLEER. The CDR3 is 13 amino acids. CDR3 nucleotide sequence: TGCGCCAGCAGCCAAACGATGGATGAAAAACTGTTTTTT. It is translated as CASSQTMDEKLFF.

The chain links TRBV5-1 to TRBJ2-3; TRBD2 matches at 7 bases. This CDR3 spans 15 amino acids. Germline CDR1 reads SGHRS; CDR2 reads YFSETQ. The V segment lost 1 base and the J segment 2 bases; nucleotides outside the gene matches: 4. CDR3 region: CASSLQAGYTDTQYF. DNA for the CDR3: TGCGCCAGCAGCTTGCAAGCGGGGTACACAGATACGCAGTATTTT.

A few counts support this clonotype. The J gene is TRBJ2-7, the V gene TRBV7-2; the D gene is possibly TRBD1 (6 bases). V shed 2 bases and J shed 6 bases, with 17 bases lying between them. This CDR3 has 15 residues. Germline V gives CDR1 SGHTA, CDR2 FQGNSA. The DNA of the CDR3 is TGTGCCAGCAGCTTAACGGCGGTTCAGGGGCGCGAGCAGTACTTC. This gives the protein CASSLTAVQGREQYF.

This clonotype has a count of ten or more. The rearrangement uses TRBV6-2 or TRBV6-3 and TRBJ1-6; D unclear. V was shortened by 4 bases and J by 0 bases, with 10 bases between the two germline ends. There are 16 residues in the CDR3. CDR1 is MNHEY, CDR2 SVGEGT, per germline. The CDR3, as DNA: TGTGCCAGCAGTTTTGGCAGGAGCTCCTATAATTCACCCCTCCACTTT. This encodes CASSFGRSSYNSPLHF.

The chain is built from TRBV4-2 and TRBJ2-1, with 10 bases that match TRBD2. The CDR3 is 15 residues long. J lost 7 bases, V lost 4 bases, and 7 bases had no gene match. Germline V gene data show CDR1 as LGHNA and CDR2 as YNFKEQ. The CDR3 protein is CASSPQRGGRNEQFF. The CDR3 DNA follows: TGTGCCAGCAGCCCCCAGCGGGGGGGCAGGAATGAGCAGTTCTTC.

This clonotype came up a few times. The chain has TRBV4-1 and TRBJ2-3, with TRBD2 matching over 7 bases. The V and J ends lost 4 bases and 2 bases, in that order; junction bases with no gene match: 12. Germline CDR1 MGHRA, CDR2 YSYEKL. The CDR3 length is 17 residues. Written as DNA, the CDR3 is TGCGCCAGCAGCCGGACGTCGCAGGGAGGGTCCACAGATACGCAGTATTTT. Protein product: CASSRTSQGGSTDTQYF.

A few counts support this clonotype. J is TRBJ2-2 and V is TRBV28; D gene unclear. The CDR3 extends over 17 amino acids. Trimming took 4 bases from V and 1 from J, leaving 16 bases between them. Germline-derived CDR1 and CDR2 are MDHEN and SYDVKM. The chain's CDR3 is CASSSNGIAKNTGELFF. CDR3 sequence (DNA): TGTGCCAGCAGTTCTAATGGGATAGCTAAGAACACCGGGGAGCTGTTTTTT.

The chain links TRBV7-2 to TRBJ2-3; the D gene is possibly TRBD1 (5 bases). V was cut by 6 bases and J by 2 bases, with 18 bases left in between. CDR3 length: 16 residues. CDR1 and CDR2 (germline): SGHTA, FQGNSA. The CDR3 coding sequence is TGTGCCAGCAGTTTTACAGGCCCTTCAACCACAGATACGCAGTATTTT. It codes for CASSFTGPSTTDTQYF.

In its sample, this clonotype was seen a few times. The chain uses TRBV20-1 and TRBJ1-1; D gene uncertain. V lost 3 bases, J lost 0 bases, and 8 bases lay in between. Per the germline V gene, CDR1 is DFQATT and CDR2 is SNEGSKA (reference sequence). This CDR3 contains 13 residues. This CDR3 reads CSASPGLNTEAFF. CDR3 DNA: TGCAGTGCTAGTCCAGGATTGAACACTGAAGCTTTCTTT.

This clonotype was counted a few times. V gene TRBV6-2 or TRBV6-3 combines with J gene TRBJ2-1; 8 nucleotides agree with TRBD1. With V trimmed by 4 bases and J by 4 bases, 9 bases remained unmatched. Germline V gene sequence: CDR1 MNHEY, CDR2 SVGEGT. There are 16 residues in the CDR3. CDR3 nucleotide sequence: TGTGCCAGCAGTTGGACGGGCAGGGGGCTTTACAATGAGCAGTTCTTC. Protein: CASSWTGRGLYNEQFF.

The sample holds many counts of this clonotype. The V and J genes are TRBV6-5 and TRBJ2-6; weak D call: TRBD1 (6 bases). Germline V CDR1 and CDR2: MNHEY, SVGAGI. V dropped 0 bases and J dropped 11 bases, with 14 bases sitting between them. The CDR3 length is 15 residues. This CDR3 is CASSYSTGQRDVLTF. The CDR3 DNA follows: TGTGCCAGCAGTTACTCGACGGGACAAAGGGACGTCCTGACTTTC.

In this sample, this clonotype turned up a few times. The rearrangement uses TRBV6-5 and TRBJ2-1, with TRBD2 identical over 16 bases. CDR1 and CDR2 (germline): MNHEY, SVGAGI. CDR3 length: 17 residues. V lost 4 bases, J lost 7 bases, and 7 bases stayed unmatched. This CDR3 is CASSLIGTSGRANEQFF. Written as DNA, the CDR3 is TGTGCCAGCAGTTTGATCGGGACTAGCGGGAGGGCGAATGAGCAGTTCTTC.

This clonotype showed up many times. The chain uses TRBV27 and TRBJ2-7, with 8 bases identical to TRBD2. This CDR3 comprises 15 residues. Germline values: CDR1 MNHEY, CDR2 SMNVEV (reference sequence). The junction had 4 bases not matched to a gene; V was cut back by 1 base and J by 2 bases. The CDR3 region has the DNA TGTGCCAGCAGTTTATTAGCGGGGCTACCCTACGAGCAGTACTTC. Its protein is CASSLLAGLPYEQYF.

This clonotype came up a few times. The chain recombines TRBV12-3 or TRBV12-4 with TRBJ2-5, with 9 positions matching TRBD1. The CDR3 extends over 15 amino acids. V was clipped by 1 base and J by 5 bases; unmatched bases: 5. The CDR3 sequence is CASSLGGQGGETQYF. CDR3 nucleotides: TGTGCCAGCAGTTTAGGGGGACAGGGAGGGGAGACCCAGTACTTC.

This chain joins TRBV4-3 and TRBJ2-3; 8 bases are a match to TRBD2. The ends lost 0 bases at V and 6 bases at J; junction bases unmatched: 8. The germline V gene has CDR1 LGHNA and CDR2 YSLEER. The CDR3 consists of 16 residues. The CDR3 region is CASSQDGREGLDTQYF. Here the CDR3 DNA reads TGCGCCAGCAGCCAAGATGGACGGGAGGGCCTCGATACGCAGTATTTT.

This clonotype has a handful of counts. This chain uses TRBV20-1 with TRBJ2-1, with 12 positions matching TRBD2. The germline V gene has CDR1 DFQATT and CDR2 SNEGSKA (reference sequence). The CDR3 length is 13 residues. The CDR3: CSYSSGRDNEQFF. The DNA for the CDR3 is TGCAGCTATTCTAGCGGGAGGGACAATGAGCAGTTCTTC.

J is TRBJ1-1 and V is TRBV28; 8 bases are a match to TRBD1. Germline V gene lookup returns CDR1 MDHEN and CDR2 SYDVKM. The CDR3 has 17 amino acids. With V trimmed by 6 bases and J by 3 bases, 15 bases remained unmatched. CDR3 sequence reads: CASSPGLLDRVYTEAFF. CDR3 DNA: TGTGCCAGCAGCCCTGGGCTCTTGGACAGGGTGTACACTGAAGCTTTCTTT. The variable domain in full, completed from reference TRBV28 and TRBJ1-1, reads DVKVTQSSRYLVKRTGEKVFLECVQDMDHENMFWYRQDPGLGLRLIYFSYDVKMKEKGDIPEGYSVSREKKERFSLILESASTNQTSMYLCASSPGLLDRVYTEAFFGQGTRLTVV.

The chain couples TRBV18 to TRBJ2-3; TRBD2 aligns across 9 bases. V was clipped by 2 bases and J by 3 bases; unmatched bases: 18. Germline CDR1 KGHSH, CDR2 LQKENI. This CDR3 has 20 amino acids. The CDR3 DNA reads as TGTGCCAGCTCACCAATAGACTTTAGCAGGCTAGCGGGACTAACAGATACGCAGTATTTT. The encoded protein is CASSPIDFSRLAGLTDTQYF.

This clonotype was counted ten times or more. The V call is TRBV28, the J call TRBJ2-1; D possibly corresponds to TRBD2 (5 bases). The CDR3 contains 16 residues. The V gene lost 6 bases and the J gene lost 7 bases, with 22 bases spanning the gap. CDR1 and CDR2 from the germline V gene are MDHEN and SYDVKM. This CDR3 reads CASSTRRENPGNEQFF. The CDR3, as DNA: TGTGCCAGCAGCACCCGTAGGGAAAACCCGGGGAATGAGCAGTTCTTC.

The chain joins TRBV7-9 to TRBJ2-7, with 9 bases lining up with TRBD2. This CDR3 is 14 amino acids long. Germline V gene data show CDR1 as SEHNR and CDR2 as FQNEAQ (reference sequence). The trim removed 3 bases at V and 4 bases at J, leaving 4 bases unmatched. The CDR3 nucleotides read TGTGCCAGCAGCTTCGGCGGGAGGGGGTACGAGCAGTACTTC. The encoded protein is CASSFGGRGYEQYF.

This clonotype was seen repeatedly, ten times or more. The gene calls are TRBV28 and TRBJ2-3; D is perhaps TRBD1 or TRBD2 (5 bases each). The V and J ends lost 5 bases and 0 bases respectively, with 18 bases between them. This CDR3 region has 17 residues. In germline, CDR1 is MDHEN, CDR2 SYDVKM. The CDR3 region has the DNA TGTGCCAGCAGTCCGGGACGCGAAAAAGGGAGCACAGATACGCAGTATTTT. As protein: CASSPGREKGSTDTQYF.

About this clonotype itself: The junction departs from germline at one end; a sequencing error may be responsible. This chain connects TRBV4-2 to TRBJ2-5; tentatively, D is TRBD2 (6 bases). The CDR3 runs to 13 residues. Germline V CDR1 and CDR2: LGHNA, YNFKEQ. The CDR3 DNA sequence: TGTGCCATCAGCTCCGGACGGGGGGAGACCCAGTACTTC. It codes for CAISSGRGETQYF.